The table lists the clone carrying this T cell receptor (beta chain) with many counts. Its antigen is still unknown. The sample comes from a study of spatial heterogeneity in lung cancer. Overall study findings and caveats: There were more appearances of ubiquitous expanded tumor TCRs in blood at resection than at follow-up.

Every molecule of TCR cDNA had its own unique molecular identifier. One entry per CDR3 protein, called by TCRdb with MiXCR from the 5' RACE reads. The table shows approximately 12,000 distinct CDR3 sequences, with 10% occurring only once. Time point denoted: blood at routine non-recurrence follow-up after resection. Researchers sequenced whole RNA taken from tumor, nontumor lung or frozen PBMC without sorting. The source is a female donor with early-stage non-small cell lung cancer. Sequencing used PBMCs, obtained at follow-up.

The CDR3 nucleotides are TGTGCCAGCAGCAAGGGACCTTACTATGGCTACACCTTC. Translating gives CASSKGPYYGYTF. J is TRBJ1-2 and V is TRBV12-3 or TRBV12-4, with D tentatively TRBD1 (5 bases). V shed 6 bases and J shed 3 bases, with 11 bases lying between them. CDR3 length equals 13 residues.